This entry features one T cell receptor beta chain sequence. Its antigen is not identified. V lost 2 bases to trimming and J lost 7 bases; unmatched junction nucleotides: 1. CDR3 length: 11 amino acids. Germline values: CDR1 GTSNPN, CDR2 SVGIG (reference sequence). The data were obtained in a study of cytomegalovirus exposure and HLA in healthy donors. Study-wide findings and caveats: A prior analysis recorded that most TCR beta V segments were productive about 87% or about 30% of the time. In a later analysis, donors in an Asian-associated ancestry cluster reportedly had fewer N-insertions in productive TCRs than the cohort mean.

The PCR had 60 Vbeta and 13 Jbeta primers. TCRdb's table, derived via immunoSEQ multiplex PCR, lists solely in-frame clones and lacks some. The sample has about 150,000 clones; about 70% are singletons. The sequenced sample consisted of PBMCs. The chain has TRBV30 and TRBJ1-1; TRBD1 aligns across 7 bases. This TCR derives from a woman aged 40 to 55 in good health and CMV-seronegative. CDR3 nucleotides: TGTGCCTGGAGTAACAGGGGTGAAGCTTTCTTT. Its protein product is CAWSNRGEAFF.